Listed below are T cell receptor beta chains from one sample, sequenced in a study of T-cell memory formation after mild COVID-19. A single record per CDR3 protein comes from TCRdb applying MiXCR to the 5' RACE reads. The sample contains 170,000 or so distinct CDR3 sequences, 20% to 25% of which appear only once. The sequenced sample was PBMCs or a T cell subset sorted from them (not recorded which). Receptors were obtained from an adult woman who had mild COVID-19 (a few samples of this study predate the infection). Cell type and time point are not known. Each CDR3 is given with its conserved first and last residue. The D gene is left open where the match is weak. The size entry is marked missing in some rows and otherwise reads once, few, many or a size class.

size: few
V: TRBV5-6
J: TRBJ2-1
D: .
CDR3: CASSLEGIGGIDNEQFF
DNA: TGTGCCAGCAGCTTGGAGGGAATTGGGGGGATCGACAATGAGCAGTTCTTC

size: .
V: TRBV18
J: TRBJ2-2
D: .
CDR3: CASSPRELPLTGELFF
DNA: TGTGCCAGCTCACCGCGGGAACTACCACTCACCGGGGAGCTGTTTTTT

size: .
V: TRBV11-2
J: TRBJ2-2
D: TRBD1
CDR3: CASSRTGTGVMAGELFF
DNA: TGTGCCAGCAGCCGTACCGGGACAGGGGTTATGGCCGGGGAGCTGTTTTTT

size: few
V: TRBV12-3/TRBV12-4
J: TRBJ2-6
D: .
CDR3: CASSLGVSGANVLTF
DNA: TGTGCCAGCAGTTTGGGAGTCTCTGGGGCCAACGTCCTGACTTTC

size: .
V: TRBV10-3
J: TRBJ2-7
D: .
CDR3: CAISVQHGYEQYF
DNA: TGTGCCATCAGTGTTCAGCACGGCTACGAGCAGTACTTC

size: .
V: TRBV4-1
J: TRBJ2-7
D: .
CDR3: CASSQDRGFEQYF
DNA: TGCGCCAGCAGCCAAGATAGGGGTTTCGAGCAGTACTTC

size: .
V: TRBV7-6
J: TRBJ2-7
D: .
CDR3: CASSIVQGPYEQYF
DNA: TGTGCCAGCAGTATCGTACAGGGTCCCTACGAGCAGTACTTC

size: few
V: TRBV4-1
J: TRBJ2-7
D: .
CDR3: CASSQGDISYEQYF
DNA: TGCGCCAGCAGCCAAGGTGACATCTCCTACGAGCAGTACTTC

size: .
V: TRBV5-6
J: TRBJ1-1
D: .
CDR3: CDSSLGGTEAFF
DNA: TGTGACAGCAGCTTGGGGGGCACTGAAGCTTTCTTT

size: .
V: TRBV24-1
J: TRBJ1-1
D: .
CDR3: CATSDLGRAGAFF
DNA: TGTGCCACCAGTGATTTGGGAAGGGCCGGGGCTTTCTTT

size: .
V: TRBV10-3
J: TRBJ2-3
D: TRBD2
CDR3: CAISESGLAGAADTQYF
DNA: TGTGCCATCAGTGAGTCGGGGTTAGCGGGAGCGGCAGATACGCAGTATTTT

size: .
V: TRBV12-3/TRBV12-4
J: TRBJ2-3
D: TRBD2
CDR3: CASSLRAGAKRNTQYF
DNA: TGTGCCAGCAGTTTACGAGCGGGGGCGAAAAGAAATACGCAGTATTTT

size: .
V: TRBV7-9
J: TRBJ1-1
D: .
CDR3: CASSFEGGHPNTEAFF
DNA: TGTGCCAGCAGCTTCGAGGGGGGACACCCGAACACTGAAGCTTTCTTT

size: .
V: TRBV20-1
J: TRBJ2-7
D: .
CDR3: CSARDTDSTYEQYF
DNA: TGCAGTGCTAGAGATACCGACAGCACCTACGAGCAGTACTTC

size: few
V: TRBV5-4
J: TRBJ2-1
D: TRBD2
CDR3: CASSVTGTSGGAVSGNEQFF
DNA: TGTGCCAGCAGCGTCACCGGGACTAGCGGGGGGGCGGTGTCTGGCAATGAGCAGTTCTTC

size: .
V: TRBV5-4
J: TRBJ2-5
D: .
CDR3: CASSLVEGGETQYF
DNA: TGTGCCAGCAGCTTGGTTGAGGGGGGAGAGACCCAGTACTTC

size: .
V: TRBV24-1
J: TRBJ2-7
D: TRBD2
CDR3: CATSSSGRAEQYF
DNA: TGTGCCACCAGTTCTAGCGGGAGGGCCGAGCAGTACTTC

size: few
V: TRBV7-6
J: TRBJ2-5
D: TRBD1
CDR3: CASSSTGYQETQYF
DNA: TGTGCCAGCAGCTCGACAGGGTACCAAGAGACCCAGTACTTC